The 28 T cell receptor beta chains below come from one sample, sequenced in a study of T cell responses to AZD1222 COVID-19 vaccine (dated by TCRdb to the early 2020s). Library generation was performed with the immunoSEQ multiplex PCR assay. TCRdb took this table from immuneACCESS and kept in-frame rearrangements with V and J called. Such tables lack part of the clones; where checked against another copy, unresolved V genes explain under half of the gap, and the rest is unexplained. The table for this sample lists 140,000 to 150,000 clones; about 91% of them were counted only once. The ten top clones hold about 15% of the sample. The time point label corresponds to: baseline before first vaccination. The specimen was peripheral blood, collected on day 0 of AZD1222 vaccination. The receptors come from an adult in good health.

This rearrangement joins TRBV5-1 to TRBJ1-6; a possible D gene is TRBD1 (6 bases). CDR1 is SGHRS, CDR2 YFSETQ, per germline. Trimming pared 6 bases from V and 5 bases from J, leaving 15 bases between. This CDR3 has 15 amino acids. CDR3 coding DNA: TGCGCCAGCAAAACCCAGGGGATCAATAATTCACCCCTCCACTTT. It yields the protein CASKTQGINNSPLHF.

The chain links TRBV3-1 (or the pseudogene TRBV3-2) to TRBJ1-1; the D gene is possibly TRBD1 (6 bases). From germline, CDR1 is LGHDT and CDR2 YNNKEL (reference sequence). The CDR3 covers 16 residues. The V end lost 0 bases, the J end lost 2 bases, and 13 bases lay between the germline ends. The CDR3 here is CASSQDSRGLNTEAFF. The DNA of the CDR3 is TGTGCCAGCAGCCAAGATAGCAGGGGCCTAAACACTGAAGCTTTCTTT.

The chain employs TRBV18 and TRBJ1-1, with D possibly matching TRBD1 (5 bases). Germline assignment: CDR1 KGHSH and CDR2 LQKENI. V was shortened by 3 bases and J by 4 bases, with 12 bases between the two germline ends. CDR3 length: 14 residues. The CDR3 here is CASSPARGGTEAFF. Written as DNA, the CDR3 is TGTGCCAGCTCACCGGCGAGGGGTGGCACTGAAGCTTTCTTT.

The chain links TRBV19 to TRBJ2-7; D possibly corresponds to TRBD1 (5 bases). V shed 3 bases and J shed 2 bases, with 17 bases lying between them. This CDR3 comprises 16 residues. The germline gives CDR1 LNHDA, CDR2 SQIVND (reference sequence). CDR3 in DNA: TGTGCCAGTAGTATCTCCAGGGTAGGTAGTCCCTACGAGCAGTACTTC. Translated, it gives CASSISRVGSPYEQYF. The full variable domain, its missing parts supplied by reference TRBV19 and TRBJ2-7, is DGGITQSPKYLFRKEGQNVTLSCEQNLNHDAMYWYRQDPGQGLRLIYYSQIVNDFQKGDIAEGYSVSREKKESFPLTVTSAQKNPTAFYLCASSISRVGSPYEQYFGPGTRLTVT.

V and J are TRBV19 and TRBJ2-1; 8 bases are a match to TRBD2. Germline CDR1 LNHDA, CDR2 SQIVND (reference sequence). This CDR3 contains 19 residues. V lost 4 bases and J lost 4; bases outside the gene matches: 18. The CDR3 is CASSKRSGGNLLLYNEQFF. Written as DNA, the CDR3 is TGTGCCAGTAGTAAGCGGTCGGGAGGGAACCTTCTACTTTACAATGAGCAGTTCTTC.

The V gene is TRBV3-1 (or the pseudogene TRBV3-2), the J gene TRBJ1-2; D is ambiguous. CDR1 is LGHDT and CDR2 is YNNKEL in the germline V gene (reference sequence). The CDR3 runs to 15 residues. Trimming removed 0 bases from V and 8 bases from J, with 16 bases in between. The CDR3 DNA reads as TGTGCCAGCAGCCAAGATCGGGGAGGCGGTTCGGGCTACACCTTC. Protein sequence: CASSQDRGGGSGYTF.

The rearrangement links TRBV7-8 to TRBJ1-5, with D perhaps TRBD1 (6 bases). Germline V CDR1 and CDR2: SGHVS, FQNEAQ. There are 16 residues in the CDR3. V shed 4 bases and J shed 2 bases, with 15 bases lying between them. The DNA of the CDR3 is TGTGCCAGCAGCTCCCGACAGGCGAGTGGCAATCAGCCCCAGCATTTT. This gives the protein CASSSRQASGNQPQHF.

The CDR3 nucleotides are TGTGCCAGCAGCCCCCCGGGGGTGCTAGAAGATACGCAGTATTTT. Protein: CASSPPGVLEDTQYF. The V call is TRBV7-2, the J call TRBJ2-3; the D gene is possibly TRBD2 (6 bases). In germline, CDR1 is SGHTA, CDR2 FQGNSA. The CDR3 runs to 15 residues. The V end was cut by 5 bases, the J end by 5 bases, with 17 bases between.

CDR3 residues: CASSWTGGGGSSAFF. The CDR3 DNA reads as TGCGCCAGCAGCTGGACAGGGGGCGGTGGTTCGTCAGCTTTCTTT. The chain carries TRBV5-1 and TRBJ1-1; 11 bases are a match to TRBD1. The length of the CDR3 is 15 residues. V was clipped by 3 bases and J by 10 bases; unmatched bases: 11. Germline V gene lookup returns CDR1 SGHRS and CDR2 YFSETQ. Full variable domain (rest looked up from reference TRBV5-1 and TRBJ1-1): KAGVTQTPRYLIKTRGQQVTLSCSPISGHRSVSWYQQTPGQGLQFLFEYFSETQRNKGNFPGRFSGRQFSNSRSEMNVSTLELGDSALYLCASSWTGGGGSSAFFGQGTRLTVV.

This chain joins TRBV18 and TRBJ2-5; D unclear. The germline gives CDR1 KGHSH, CDR2 LQKENI. The CDR3 runs to 13 residues. Trimming stripped 2 bases from V and 5 bases from J, with 9 bases between. The CDR3 loop reads CASSPGEGETQYF. The CDR3 coding sequence is TGTGCCAGCTCACCAGGGGAAGGGGAGACCCAGTACTTC.

J is TRBJ1-5 and V is TRBV29-1, with D perhaps matching TRBD1 (6 bases). The length of the CDR3 is 13 residues. The germline gives CDR1 SQVTM, CDR2 ANQGSEA. Trimming took off 6 bases at V and 5 bases at J, with 14 bases between the two ends. The CDR3 loop reads CSVRTNRDQPQHF. CDR3 DNA sequence: TGCAGCGTCCGAACGAACAGGGATCAGCCCCAGCATTTT.

The chain is built from TRBV27 and TRBJ1-1; D ambiguous. Trimming took off 5 bases at V and 4 bases at J, with 14 bases between the two ends. CDR3 length: 14 residues. Germline V CDR1 and CDR2: MNHEY, SMNVEV (reference sequence). The CDR3 coding sequence is TGTGCCAGCAGTAATCAATTAGTCAGCACTGAAGCTTTCTTT. It specifies CASSNQLVSTEAFF.

The V gene is TRBV28, the J gene TRBJ2-7; 11 positions match TRBD2. The J segment lost 1 base and the V segment lost 7 bases, leaving 3 bases of the junction unmatched. Germline V gene data show CDR1 as MDHEN and CDR2 as SYDVKM. The CDR3 consists of 14 residues. CDR3 in amino acids: CASTRLAGSYEQYF. Written as DNA, the CDR3 is TGTGCCAGCACCCGACTAGCGGGGTCCTACGAGCAGTACTTC.

The rearrangement links TRBV7-2 to TRBJ2-5; 7 positions match TRBD1. Germline CDR1 and CDR2: SGHTA and FQGNSA. CDR3 length: 15 residues. The ends lost 1 base at V and 4 bases at J; junction bases unmatched: 6. CDR3 in DNA: TGTGCCAGCAGCTTAGACCCTACAGGGGTAGAGACCCAGTACTTC. This codes for CASSLDPTGVETQYF. The full variable domain, in which reference TRBV7-2 and TRBJ2-5 provide the parts outside the CDR3, is GAGVSQSPSNKVTEKGKDVELRCDPISGHTALYWYRQSLGQGLEFLIYFQGNSAPDKSGLPSDRFSAERTGGSVSTLTIQRTQQEDSAVYLCASSLDPTGVETQYFGPGTRLLVL.

This clone was seen just once. The genes are TRBV14 and TRBJ1-1; D is ambiguous. Germline values: CDR1 SGHDN, CDR2 FVKESK. The germline V and J ends were trimmed by 5 bases and 0 bases, with 10 bases remaining between them. The length of the CDR3 is 14 residues. This CDR3 is CASSNPGVNTEAFF. The CDR3 DNA is TGTGCCAGCAGCAACCCTGGGGTGAACACTGAAGCTTTCTTT.

This chain links TRBV6-5 with TRBJ2-2; possibly TRBD1 for D (5 bases). The V end was cut by 7 bases, the J end by 5 bases, with 14 bases between. In germline, CDR1 is MNHEY, CDR2 SVGAGI. The CDR3 extends over 14 amino acids. CDR3 nucleotides: TGTGCCAGCACCATGACAGCAAGAACCGGGGAGCTGTTTTTT. It translates to CASTMTARTGELFF.

The chain uses TRBV9 and TRBJ2-2, with D hard to call. The CDR3 runs 14 residues. Germline CDR1 SGDLS, CDR2 YYNGEE. With 0 bases removed from V and 6 bases from J, the gap between germline ends came to 9 bases. This CDR3 is CASSVAWTAGELFF. The DNA of the CDR3 is TGTGCCAGCAGCGTAGCATGGACCGCCGGGGAGCTGTTTTTT. Drawing the rest from reference TRBV9 and TRBJ2-2, the complete variable domain is DSGVTQTPKHLITATGQRVTLRCSPRSGDLSVYWYQQSLDQGLQFLIQYYNGEERAKGNILERFSAQQFPDLHSELNLSSLELGDSALYFCASSVAWTAGELFFGEGSRLTVL.

V and J are TRBV27 and TRBJ2-7, with 9 positions matching TRBD2. Germline CDR1 and CDR2: MNHEY and SMNVEV (reference sequence). With 10 bases clipped from V and 11 bases from J, the junction kept 9 bases outside the gene matches. The CDR3 is 11 amino acids. CDR3 protein: CATGQIAGEYF. In nucleotides, the CDR3 is TGTGCCACCGGACAAATAGCGGGGGAGTACTTC.

This sequence joins TRBV19 and TRBJ1-2; 9 nucleotides match TRBD1. Per the germline V gene, CDR1 is LNHDA and CDR2 is SQIVND (reference sequence). The CDR3 covers 15 residues. V was clipped by 5 bases and J by 5 bases; unmatched bases: 9. The CDR3 coding sequence is TGTGCCAGTAGTGTTGCGGGACAGGGACTTTATGGCTACACCTTC. Protein sequence: CASSVAGQGLYGYTF.

The CDR3 DNA follows: TGTGCCAGCAGTTTAGGGGGCGCTCGGAATAATGGCTACACCTTC. Amino acid sequence: CASSLGGARNNGYTF. This chain joins TRBV28 and TRBJ1-2; tentatively, D is TRBD1 (6 bases). The CDR3 sequence is 15 residues long. Germline CDR1 MDHEN, CDR2 SYDVKM. V shed 2 bases and J shed 6 bases, with 16 bases lying between them.

The gene calls are TRBV28 and TRBJ2-5; 9 bases are a match to TRBD2. V shed 4 bases and J 5 bases; nucleotides not matched to a gene: 5. The CDR3 runs 14 residues. Germline loops: CDR1 MDHEN, CDR2 SYDVKM. The chain's CDR3 is CASSSPAGGETQYF. The CDR3 coding sequence is TGTGCCAGCAGTTCCCCCGCGGGAGGGGAGACCCAGTACTTC.

DNA for the CDR3: TGTGCCACGACAGAGGGGCAGGGGTATCAGCCCCAGCATTTT. This sequence encodes CATTEGQGYQPQHF. The chain carries TRBV19 and TRBJ1-5; a possible D gene is TRBD1 (6 bases). Germline V gene sequence: CDR1 LNHDA, CDR2 SQIVND (reference sequence). The CDR3 spans 14 residues. V gave up 10 bases and J gave up 5 bases, with 18 bases separating them.

V gene TRBV7-8 combines with J gene TRBJ2-3; possibly TRBD2 for D (5 bases). CDR3 size: 16 residues. Trimming took 0 bases from V and 1 from J, leaving 11 bases between them. CDR1 is SGHVS and CDR2 is FQNEAQ in the germline V gene. CDR3 in DNA: TGTGCCAGCAGCTTAGCGAGAGGGTCGGGCACAGATACGCAGTATTTT. This sequence encodes CASSLARGSGTDTQYF.

This chain uses TRBV6-6 with TRBJ2-7; D is unresolved. Germline V gene sequence: CDR1 MNHNY, CDR2 SVGAGI (reference sequence). V was clipped by 1 base and J by 3 bases, with 7 bases between them. This CDR3 is built from 13 residues. The CDR3 is CASSYLAGYEQYF. The DNA of the CDR3 is TGTGCCAGCAGTTACTTGGCAGGCTACGAGCAGTACTTC.

This clone was observed a single time. The CDR3 loop reads CASSPRTGGAGENTEAFF. The DNA for the CDR3 is TGTGCCAGCTCACCACGGACAGGGGGCGCCGGGGAAAACACTGAAGCTTTCTTT. J is TRBJ1-1 and V is TRBV18; TRBD1 matches 11 bases. The ends lost 1 base at V and 2 bases at J; junction bases unmatched: 9. The germline CDR1 and CDR2 sequences are KGHSH and LQKENI. This CDR3 is 18 amino acids long.

This clone was seen only a few times. This chain connects TRBV3-1 (or the pseudogene TRBV3-2) to TRBJ1-2, with a possible D match to TRBD1 (5 bases). V lost 2 bases and J 7 bases, leaving 23 bases between the germline ends. The CDR3 extends over 17 amino acids. The germline V gene encodes CDR1 LGHDT and CDR2 YNNKEL (reference sequence). CDR3 residues: CASSQNGVQVGDAGYTF. As DNA, the CDR3 is TGTGCCAGCAGCCAAAACGGGGTCCAGGTTGGGGACGCTGGCTACACCTTC.

The rearrangement joins TRBV3-1 (or the pseudogene TRBV3-2) to TRBJ1-6, with TRBD1 matching 7 bases. This CDR3 is built from 16 residues. Per germline, CDR1 LGHDT and CDR2 YNNKEL (reference sequence). After removal of 4 bases from V and 8 bases from J, the junction contained 11 bases not matched to a gene. The CDR3 DNA reads TGTGCCAGCAGCCGACCCCGGGCAGGGGGGCATTCACCCCTCCACTTT. The encoded protein is CASSRPRAGGHSPLHF.

This clone has just a few counts. V usage is TRBV3-1 (or the pseudogene TRBV3-2) and J usage is TRBJ1-5, with D perhaps TRBD1 (5 bases). Per germline, CDR1 LGHDT and CDR2 YNNKEL (reference sequence). V lost 1 base and J lost 0, with 19 bases in between. The CDR3 is 19 amino acids. Here the CDR3 DNA reads TGTGCCAGCAGCCAAGGTGGGGCTAAGGACCTTTATAGCAATCAGCCCCAGCATTTT. The encoded protein is CASSQGGAKDLYSNQPQHF.